Listed below are T cell receptor beta chains from one sample, sequenced in a study of blood T cell repertoires in COVID-19. Clones were read by immunoSEQ multiplex PCR, and TCRdb kept only the in-frame ones, dropping some. The sample carries some 190,000 clones, roughly 87% recorded once. The sample was PBMCs or T cells enriched from blood (not recorded which). The source is a woman between 40 and 50 years old with acute COVID-19. Both conserved end residues are part of each CDR3. The D gene is left open where the match is weak. A clone size is listed for some rows: how often the clone was seen (once, few, many), or a class if it is expanded.

CDR3aa | CDR3nt | v_gene | abundance | len | j_gene | d_gene
CASSPQVVAEPYEQYF | TGTGCCAGCAGCCCCCAGGTGGTAGCGGAACCCTACGAGCAGTACTTC | TRBV5-4 | NA | 16 | TRBJ2-7 | NA
CASSFGRGAYTGELFF | TGTGCCAGCAGCTTCGGCCGGGGGGCCTACACCGGGGAGCTGTTTTTT | TRBV5-6 | NA | 16 | TRBJ2-2 | NA
CASADRAENYGYTF | TGTGCCTCTGCGGACAGGGCAGAGAACTATGGCTACACCTTC | TRBV19 | NA | 14 | TRBJ1-2 | TRBD1
CSAAGQEIYGYTF | TGCAGCGCCGCTGGACAGGAAATCTATGGCTACACCTTC | TRBV29-1 | NA | 13 | TRBJ1-2 | TRBD1
CASSVLRGGTGELFF | TGTGCCAGCAGTGTTTTGAGGGGGGGAACCGGGGAGCTGTTTTTT | TRBV2 | once | 15 | TRBJ2-2 | NA
CASSPQSYGYTF | TGTGCCAGCAGCCCACAGTCCTATGGCTACACCTTC | TRBV7-8 | NA | 12 | TRBJ1-2 | NA
CASRRTGKYQETQYF | TGTGCCAGCAGGAGGACAGGGAAGTACCAAGAGACCCAGTACTTC | TRBV6-5 | NA | 15 | TRBJ2-5 | TRBD1
CASSHRAGGSSYEQYF | TGTGCCAGCAGCCACAGGGCAGGGGGGAGCTCCTACGAGCAGTACTTC | TRBV4-2 | few | 16 | TRBJ2-7 | NA
CASSPGQGAYEQYF | TGCGCCAGCAGCCCTGGACAGGGCGCCTACGAGCAGTACTTC | TRBV5-1 | NA | 14 | TRBJ2-7 | TRBD1
CASSLLRGSGNTIYF | TGTGCCAGCAGTTTACTTCGGGGTTCGGGAAACACCATATATTTT | TRBV28 | NA | 15 | TRBJ1-3 | NA
CASSTVGQGNGYTF | TGCGCCAGCAGCACCGTGGGACAGGGAAATGGCTACACCTTC | TRBV5-1 | few | 14 | TRBJ1-2 | TRBD1
CASSIPRGMNTEAFF | TGTGCCAGTAGTATCCCCCGCGGAATGAACACTGAAGCTTTCTTT | TRBV19 | NA | 15 | TRBJ1-1 | NA
CASSVEGDRSPQYF | TGTGCCAGCAGCGTAGAGGGAGACAGGTCGCCCCAGTACTTC | TRBV9 | NA | 14 | TRBJ2-5 | NA
CASSEVLAGVNRYNEQFF | TGTGCCAGCAGTGAAGTACTAGCGGGAGTCAATAGGTACAATGAGCAGTTCTTC | TRBV6-1 | NA | 18 | TRBJ2-1 | TRBD2
CASSARGLRTLSYEQYF | TGTGCCAGCAGCGCCCGGGGGTTGCGGACATTATCCTACGAGCAGTACTTC | TRBV5-8 | NA | 17 | TRBJ2-7 | NA
CASSPTGGEQFF | TGTGCCAGCAGTCCTACAGGGGGTGAGCAGTTCTTC | TRBV11-2 | NA | 12 | TRBJ2-1 | TRBD1
CASNSGAANTGELFF | TGTGCCAGTAACTCTGGGGCAGCGAACACCGGGGAGCTGTTTTTT | TRBV19 | NA | 15 | TRBJ2-2 | NA
CASAGALGEKLFF | TGTGCCAGCGCGGGGGCCCTTGGTGAAAAACTGTTTTTT | TRBV19 | NA | 13 | TRBJ1-4 | NA
CATSRTSSGGANEQFF | TGTGCCACCAGCAGAACAAGTTCCGGGGGGGCAAATGAGCAGTTCTTC | TRBV15 | NA | 16 | TRBJ2-1 | TRBD2
CATSRDTGQGEYEQYF | TGTGCCACCAGCAGAGATACCGGACAGGGGGAATACGAGCAGTACTTC | TRBV15 | NA | 16 | TRBJ2-7 | TRBD1
CASSQGRGGAQYF | TGTGCCAGCAGCCAAGGGCGGGGCGGGGCCCAGTACTTC | TRBV3-1/TRBV3-2 | NA | 13 | TRBJ2-5 | NA
CASSQAKIRTGGPARANVLTF | TGCGCCAGCAGCCAAGCTAAGATAAGGACAGGGGGGCCCGCGAGGGCCAACGTCCTGACTTTC | TRBV4-3 | NA | 21 | TRBJ2-6 | TRBD1
CASSLDVQAPNYGYTF | TGCGCCAGCAGCTTGGATGTACAGGCTCCAAACTATGGCTACACCTTC | TRBV5-1 | NA | 16 | TRBJ1-2 | NA
CASSLASDSPLHF | TGTGCCAGCAGCTTAGCGTCGGATTCACCCCTCCACTTT | TRBV7-8 | NA | 13 | TRBJ1-6 | NA
CASSHAQLTGLSGNTIYF | TGTGCCAGCAGCCACGCCCAACTTACAGGGCTCTCTGGAAACACCATATATTTT | TRBV3-1/TRBV3-2 | NA | 18 | TRBJ1-3 | NA
CASSRGQETQYF | TGTGCCAGCAGCCGGGGACAAGAGACCCAGTACTTC | TRBV5-4 | NA | 12 | TRBJ2-5 | NA
CASSLSFPKGGLLF | TGTGCCAGCAGTTTATCTTTCCCGAAGGGGGGGTTACTCTTT | TRBV27 | NA | 14 | TRBJ1-1 | NA